This TCR beta chain was identified during a study of T cells in Graves' hyperthyroidism and ophthalmopathy (dated by TCRdb to about 2019). Describing the broader study: Peripheral blood was sampled at the time of initial diagnosis, prior to any treatment. To identify TCR V-J signatures that set the groups apart, the researchers used a discovery cohort of about a hundred patients, made up of approximately 43 with Graves' ophthalmopathy and some 56 with stable Graves' hyperthyroidism. Prospective prediction of ophthalmopathy was tested in an independent validation cohort of about 19 hyperthyroidism patients and 15 to 17 patients who later progressed to ophthalmopathy. The 100 discovery patients were randomly split 7:3 into training and test sets. Thyroid tissue and blood T-cell repertoires from several Graves' hyperthyroidism patients were also compared in the study. Following sampling, methimazole starting at 30 mg daily was given to hyperthyroidism patients, and high-dose intravenous methylprednisolone was given to ophthalmopathy patients. TCR Vbeta CDR3 sequencing of 130 to 150 peripheral blood samples (roughly 43 ophthalmopathy, 75 hyperthyroidism and some 17 progressor patients) is reported in the paper. The research as a whole found: A model built on a 13 V-J signature distinguished ophthalmopathy from stable hyperthyroidism, reaching around 87% sensitivity and approximately 81% specificity in cross-validation and 80%/75% in testing. In validation, the model predicted progression to ophthalmopathy with roughly 66% sensitivity and roughly 72% specificity, a median of 6.5 months before onset. No statistical method was used to fix the sample size in advance, and group allocation was not hidden from the investigators. Most expanded thyroid clonotypes (frequency above 0.001) were also detected in blood, a finding suggesting that blood repertoires may reflect thyroid immune responses.

A patient counted as having stable Graves' hyperthyroidism if no progression to ophthalmopathy occurred over 18 months of follow-up. The hyperthyroidism patients were between 18 and 65 years old and newly diagnosed, with a disease duration of less than 2 months. Any patient with an uncontrolled infection, another autoimmune disease, pregnancy or lactation was excluded. Clinical symptoms, serum thyroxine and TRAb, thyroid ultrasound, and orbital computed tomography formed the basis for the diagnoses. PBMCs were isolated from about 9.2 ml of fresh peripheral blood by Ficoll-Paque density gradient centrifugation. Trizol reagent was used to extract total RNA, and RNA quality was then checked on an Agilent 2100 Bioanalyzer. For CDR1 and CDR2, the germline V gene (reference sequence) lists LGHDT and YNNKEL. The CDR3 numbers 20 residues from cysteine through phenylalanine. The retained sequence is limited to the CDR3, 60 bases, with the frame set at the first base. V ends up 0 bases short and J 5 bases short, with an unmatched junction base count of 19.

The sample holds many counts of this clonotype. Its antigen is currently not known. Base qualities are not recorded, but no much larger clone differs from it by a single base. Amplification of TCR beta CDR3 regions was carried out from RNA transcripts. The first round of RT-PCR for the TCR CDR3 was performed with the HTBI primer set and the Qiagen OneStep RT-PCR kit. Libraries were constructed in a second round of multiplex PCR, after which size selection and purification were carried out. The libraries were sequenced on an Illumina HiSeq2000 using paired-end 100 bp reads. In the paper's pipeline: SOAPnuke was used to process the raw data, with reads discarded if the reads contained adapters or uncalled bases, had a mean Phred below 15, or lacked an exact constant-primer or identifier match. COPE v1.2.5 was used to merge high-quality paired reads, and clonotypes were defined as unique nucleotide sequences. MiTCR v1.1 was used to align clonotypes to the IMGT TRBV, TRBD and TRBJ reference segments. Only V-J combinations with frequency above 0.0001, covering approximately 99% of repertoires, were analysed. A TCS score was defined as the ratio of F50 (clonal expansion) to E x V (chaos), with BLOSUM62-based TCRdist applied between CDR3 peptides within each V-J. Welch's t-statistics and random forest reduced 514 V-J features to 10 to 15, which were used in a naive Bayes classifier (R e1071). TCRdb reprocessing: public reads trimmed at Q25 with fastp, clones called with MiXCR, in-frame beta chains kept. Entries that share a CDR3 protein sequence are merged under the most common genes and DNA. In this record, the V and J calls reflect TCRdb's handling and not the investigators' own analysis. For this sample the table gives 700,000 or so distinct CDR3 sequences, of which about 17% were detected only once. About 8.4% of the sample is in the top ten clones.

The sequencing input was blood. Recombination joined TRBV3-1 with TRBJ2-1; 7 bases in the junction line up with TRBD2. This receptor was identified in a man aged 18 to 35 with Graves' hyperthyroidism. The DNA sequence is as follows: TGTGCCAGCAGCCAAGATTTTTTTACTAGCGTCCAGAGAGGCGACAATGAGCAGTTCTTC. Translated, this gives CASSQDFFTSVQRGDNEQFF.